These 16 T cell receptor beta chains were sequenced from one sample in a study of vaccination effects on CD4 cells after COVID-19. Which antigens these TCRs recognize remains unknown. Profiling relied on immunoSEQ multiplex PCR, and the TCRdb table lists in-frame clones only, not all of them. The sample carries about 46,000 clones, around four fifths recorded once. Once cultured for roughly ten days, the cells underwent separation to obtain CD4+ T cells. The material sequenced was CD4+ T cells from PBMCs cultured without peptide, taken before COVID-19 vaccination. The receptors were gathered from a human donor who had a prior SARS-CoV-2 infection.

The CDR3 sequence is CASSDLGKIYNEQFF. The CDR3 nucleotides are TGTGCCAGCAGTGATCTGGGAAAGATCTACAATGAGCAGTTCTTC. This chain uses TRBV2 with TRBJ2-1; D is unresolved. This CDR3 has 15 amino acids. Germline lookup yields CDR1 SNHLY and CDR2 FYNNEI. V lost 3 bases and J 3 bases, leaving 12 bases between the germline ends.

This chain uses TRBV5-4 with TRBJ2-3; TRBD2 matches at 16 bases. There are 16 residues in the CDR3. The V gene end was trimmed by 4 bases and the J gene end by 4 bases; junction bases not matched to a gene: 3. Germline V lookup: CDR1 SGHNT, CDR2 YYREEE (reference sequence). This CDR3 is CASSPGTSGGADTQYF. The CDR3 DNA follows: TGTGCCAGCAGCCCGGGGACTAGCGGGGGGGCAGATACGCAGTATTTT.

The CDR3 spells CASSPKVDTQYF. DNA of the CDR3: TGTGCCAGCTCACCAAAGGTAGATACGCAGTATTTT. The chain recombines TRBV18 with TRBJ2-3, with D unresolved. From germline, CDR1 is KGHSH and CDR2 LQKENI. Trimming removed 2 bases from V and 5 bases from J, with 5 bases in between. This CDR3 region has 12 residues.

The count of this clone is one. The V call is TRBV5-1, the J call TRBJ2-7, with D possibly being TRBD2 (5 bases). The CDR3 is 14 amino acids. Deletions cut 1 base from V and 3 bases from J, with 11 bases between. Germline loops: CDR1 SGHRS, CDR2 YFSETQ. The CDR3 DNA is TGCGCCAGCAGCTTGTTAGGGAGCGGCTACGAGCAGTACTTC. Translated: CASSLLGSGYEQYF. Looking up the rest from reference TRBV5-1 and TRBJ2-7 gives the full variable domain: KAGVTQTPRYLIKTRGQQVTLSCSPISGHRSVSWYQQTPGQGLQFLFEYFSETQRNKGNFPGRFSGRQFSNSRSEMNVSTLELGDSALYLCASSLLGSGYEQYFGPGTRLTVT.

The J gene is TRBJ2-3, the V gene TRBV5-4; D is possibly TRBD2 (6 bases). The ends were cut back, 3 bases at V and 2 bases at J, with 7 bases in the middle. CDR3 length: 13 residues. The germline V gene encodes CDR1 SGHNT and CDR2 YYREEE (reference sequence). The CDR3 here is CASSSDYTDTQYF. In nucleotides, the CDR3 is TGTGCCAGCAGCTCGGACTACACAGATACGCAGTATTTT.

This clone was seen only a few times. The chain combines TRBV7-9 with TRBJ1-2; the match to TRBD1 covers 10 bases. Trimming removed 3 bases from V and 6 bases from J; junction bases left unmatched: 4. From germline, CDR1 is SEHNR and CDR2 FQNEAQ (reference sequence). The CDR3 contains 14 residues. CDR3 protein: CASSFGQGGNGYTF. In nucleotides, the CDR3 is TGTGCCAGCAGCTTCGGACAGGGGGGAAATGGCTACACCTTC.

The chain recombines TRBV5-1 with TRBJ2-2; D may be TRBD1 (5 bases). CDR3 length: 14 residues. From germline, CDR1 is SGHRS and CDR2 YFSETQ. Between the trimmed V and J ends, which lost 2 bases and 2 bases, there was a span of 7 bases. The CDR3 region is CASSFQGNTGELFF. The CDR3 nucleotides are TGCGCCAGCAGCTTCCAGGGAAACACCGGGGAGCTGTTTTTT.

This clone was observed a single time. The gene calls are TRBV24-1 and TRBJ2-2; TRBD1 matches 9 bases. Germline CDR1 KGHDR, CDR2 SFDVKD. J lost 4 bases, V lost 3 bases, and 14 bases had no gene match. The CDR3 runs 19 residues. As DNA, the CDR3 is TGTGCCACCAGTGATCCACCGGGACAGGGTGGGGGATCCACCGGGGAGCTGTTTTTT. Its translation is CATSDPPGQGGGSTGELFF.

The V gene is TRBV11-2, the J gene TRBJ1-4; D is uncertain. The CDR3 loop spans 11 amino acids. With 1 base removed from V and 7 bases from J, the gap between germline ends came to 1 base. Germline lookup yields CDR1 SGHAT and CDR2 FQNNGV. The CDR3 is CASSLAEKLFF. CDR3 in DNA: TGTGCCAGCAGCTTAGCTGAAAAACTGTTTTTT.

The chain links TRBV3-1 (or the pseudogene TRBV3-2) to TRBJ2-5, with 10 positions matching TRBD2. Germline loops: CDR1 LGHDT, CDR2 YNNKEL (reference sequence). The CDR3 has 18 residues. V shed 3 bases, J shed 4 bases, and the junction held 14 bases outside the gene matches. CDR3 residues: CASSHGALAGVGAETQYF. Here the CDR3 DNA reads TGTGCCAGCAGCCATGGGGCGCTAGCGGGAGTCGGGGCAGAGACCCAGTACTTC.

This clone was seen only a few times. This chain connects TRBV7-9 to TRBJ2-1; D remains ambiguous. There are 17 residues in the CDR3. The V gene lost 3 bases and the J gene lost 0 bases, with 15 bases spanning the gap. The germline CDR1 and CDR2 sequences are SEHNR and FQNEAQ (reference sequence). The CDR3 bases are TGTGCCAGCAGCTTTGCTTTGGGAACAAGCTCCTACAATGAGCAGTTCTTC. Translating gives CASSFALGTSSYNEQFF.

In this sample, this clone turned up a few times. V and J are TRBV5-1 and TRBJ2-1; 9 nucleotides agree with TRBD2. Unmatched junction bases numbered 13, after V lost 7 bases and J lost 5 bases. CDR3 size: 16 residues. Germline CDR1 reads SGHRS; CDR2 reads YFSETQ. The CDR3 bases are TGCGCCAGCCCCTTAGTAGCGGGAGAACCAGACAATGAGCAGTTCTTC. Translation: CASPLVAGEPDNEQFF.

This chain joins TRBV5-4 and TRBJ1-2; a possible D gene is TRBD1 (6 bases). V was trimmed by 5 bases and J by 2 bases, leaving 10 bases between them. This CDR3 has 13 residues. Germline CDR1 and CDR2: SGHNT and YYREEE (reference sequence). The chain's CDR3 is CASSLDSNYGYTF. Written as DNA, the CDR3 is TGTGCCAGCAGTCTGGACAGCAACTATGGCTACACCTTC.

The chain has TRBV30 and TRBJ2-4, with D unresolved. Germline CDR1 reads GTSNPN; CDR2 reads SVGIG (reference sequence). CDR3 length: 13 amino acids. The V gene lost 4 bases and the J gene lost 2 bases, with 9 bases spanning the gap. The CDR3 is CAWILLSKNIQYF. As DNA, the CDR3 is TGTGCCTGGATTTTATTATCCAAAAACATTCAGTACTTC.

This chain uses TRBV20-1 with TRBJ2-3, with 8 nucleotides matching TRBD2. The trim removed 6 bases at V and 0 bases at J, leaving 5 bases unmatched. The CDR3 contains 14 residues. Germline CDR1 is DFQATT and CDR2 is SNEGSKA (reference sequence). CDR3 sequence: CSASGGGSTDTQYF. CDR3 nucleotide sequence: TGCAGTGCCAGTGGCGGGGGGAGCACAGATACGCAGTATTTT.

The chain employs TRBV30 and TRBJ2-5; D is perhaps TRBD1 or TRBD2 (6 bases each). The CDR3 has 14 residues. Between the trimmed V and J ends, which lost 3 bases and 5 bases, there was a span of 16 bases. Germline V gene data show CDR1 as GTSNPN and CDR2 as SVGIG (reference sequence). The CDR3 DNA follows: TGTGCCTGGAGCGACCTGACAGGAGGGGAGACCCAGTACTTC. Translating gives CAWSDLTGGETQYF.